The present TCR beta chain was sequenced within a study of shared clonotypes between healthy human individuals (dated by TCRdb to 2020 to 2021). A note on the overall study: A couple of women and a few men aged 18 to 49 years were included in the cohort. For each donor, CD4 naive and CD4 memory were each run on three plates, CD8 naive on two plates, and CD8 memory on one plate. To estimate repertoire size and how much clonotypes are shared between individuals, the study performed deep sequencing of blood TCR repertoires from about 5 healthy adults. To increase sequencing depth and limit assay-specific biases, different laboratories used diverse techniques to prepare libraries and sequence TCR repertoires. Leukapheresis yielded between about 0.8 and 8.9 billion PBMCs per donor.

Healthy HIV-negative adults with no recently reported acute infections or vaccinations were included as donors. Every donor was a Caucasian adult living in Nashville, Tennessee, USA. CD4+ T cells were enriched by magnetic negative selection, after which naive cells were positively selected on CD45RA and the negative fraction was taken as the memory subset. After blood collection by leukapheresis, PBMCs were isolated using Ficoll-Histopaque density gradient centrifugation and then cryopreserved in the vapor phase of liquid nitrogen. Analytical flow cytometry was used to check the purity and quantity of each magnetically sorted T cell population. Genomic DNA was isolated from each sorted fraction and quantified by UV absorbance on a Nanodrop 2000c. A remark on this clone: Its cognate antigen has yet to be identified. Base-call qualities are not available, and no considerably larger clone is one nucleotide away. This CDR3 is also generated by other DNA sequences in the sample.

Results the study describes overall, beyond this receptor: Compared with non-shared clonotypes, clonotypes shared by all four sorted-subset donors had higher generation probabilities. Pairwise subsampling indicated that sequencing depth was expected to affect the degree of clonotype sharing among donors. The genetic and exposure-history diversity represented was limited by the small number of donors. Larger estimated clonotype richness was generally found for naive subsets than for memory subsets. When a handful of donors were compared, the shared fraction of clonotypes was around 5.1% for naive CD4, roughly 3.4% for naive CD8, 2% to 2.5% for memory CD4, and 0.4% for memory CD8. Rarefaction of sorted-subset datasets indicated incomplete sequencing despite the large sequencing depth. Sampling was restricted to blood, and TCR repertoires in tissues likely differ from the TCR repertoires found in blood.

In the germline V gene, CDR1 corresponds to SGHRS and CDR2 to YFSETQ. V is clipped by 1 base and J by 2 bases, and the sequence between their germline boundaries is 9 bases long. The cysteine opens and the phenylalanine closes a CDR3 of 15 amino acids. CDR3 DNA is the only sequence kept; it has 45 bases, read in frame from the first base. TCR CDR3 regions were amplified from genomic DNA by multiplex PCR using the deep immunoSEQ assay. Genomic DNA extracted from each cell subset was distributed evenly over all wells of several immunoSEQ 96-well plates, and each plate served as one replicate. For sorted subsets, each replicate PCR was loaded with approximately 190 ng genomic DNA, equivalent to 30,000 or so T cell genomes. Purified libraries were quantified with a Qubit 3.0 fluorometer, sized on a Bioanalyzer 2100, and re-quantified with the KAPA Library Quantification kit. Every immunoSEQ 96-well plate was sequenced on a separate single-read 150-cycle Illumina NextSeq 550 flow cell. The authors processed their data as follows. Because only junctional sequences without quality scores were contained in the immunoSEQ output, filtering matching that applied to full-length reads could not be performed. To assign V/J genes and CDR3, sequences were annotated using PyIR, a Python wrapper for IgBLAST v1.9, with IMGT germline references. Reads with weak V/J assignments (E-value above 1e-6), missing CDR3, stop codons, out-of-frame junctions, or ambiguous translated residues were removed. V3J clonotypes were defined as sequences sharing an identical inferred V gene, J gene, and CDR3 amino acid sequence. Percentage overlap between repertoires was computed as shared unique clonotypes divided by the size of the smaller repertoire. Richness of each repertoire was evaluated using RTK rarefaction, the Chao1 estimator, and Recon v2.1 estimates of unobserved clonotypes. Generation probabilities were computed with OLGA for all TCRbeta clonotypes obtained by the gDNA method from several donors. Entries here come from immuneACCESS through TCRdb and include only in-frame sequences with V and J called. Some clones fail to appear in such tables; in the studies checked, an unresolved V gene covers under half of the shortfall, and the cause of the remainder is unknown. D and trimming come from the DNA, and the V and J calls and clone size come from that table. The table for this sample lists roughly 2.2 million clones; more than 80% of them were counted only once. The ten largest clones represent under 0.45% of the sample.

The sequence joins TRBV5-1 to TRBJ2-2, and possibly TRBD2, on 6 matching bases. This TCR derives from a man between 18 and 35 years old in good health. Some clones in this sample may be carry-over from other donors' samples. Sample: naive CD4+ T cells from PBMCs. This specimen's cell subset or site label, per the study, means: CD45RA+ positively selected. The CDR3: CASSLLAANTGELFF. At the DNA level, the sequence is TGCGCCAGCAGCTTGTTAGCGGCAAACACCGGGGAGCTGTTTTTT. With the portions outside the CDR3 filled from the reference TRBV5-1 and TRBJ2-2 genes, the complete variable region becomes KAGVTQTPRYLIKTRGQQVTLSCSPISGHRSVSWYQQTPGQGLQFLFEYFSETQRNKGNFPGRFSGRQFSNSRSEMNVSTLELGDSALYLCASSLLAANTGELFFGEGSRLTVL.